This entry features one T cell receptor (beta chain) sequence. TCR beta CDR3 amplification used RNA transcripts. Second-round multiplex PCR came after first-round RT-PCR with HTBI primers. Using its own MiXCR run on the multiplex PCR reads, TCRdb lists one record per CDR3 protein. Among about 700,000 distinct CDR3 sequences, roughly 41% were seen once, and the ten largest hold under 3.5%. These data are taken from a study of Graves' ophthalmopathy and Graves' hyperthyroidism. The V end was cut by 11 bases, the J end by 3 bases, with 13 bases between. The CDR3 spans 13 residues. Germline-derived CDR1 and CDR2 are ENHRY and SYGVKD.

The receptor was derived from an adult man with Graves' ophthalmopathy. Source material: peripheral blood. The chain couples TRBV10-3 to TRBJ1-4; tentatively, D is TRBD1 (5 bases). The CDR3 protein is CAGNPGANEKLFF. The CDR3 bases are TGTGCCGGGAATCCGGGGGCTAATGAAAAACTGTTTTTT.